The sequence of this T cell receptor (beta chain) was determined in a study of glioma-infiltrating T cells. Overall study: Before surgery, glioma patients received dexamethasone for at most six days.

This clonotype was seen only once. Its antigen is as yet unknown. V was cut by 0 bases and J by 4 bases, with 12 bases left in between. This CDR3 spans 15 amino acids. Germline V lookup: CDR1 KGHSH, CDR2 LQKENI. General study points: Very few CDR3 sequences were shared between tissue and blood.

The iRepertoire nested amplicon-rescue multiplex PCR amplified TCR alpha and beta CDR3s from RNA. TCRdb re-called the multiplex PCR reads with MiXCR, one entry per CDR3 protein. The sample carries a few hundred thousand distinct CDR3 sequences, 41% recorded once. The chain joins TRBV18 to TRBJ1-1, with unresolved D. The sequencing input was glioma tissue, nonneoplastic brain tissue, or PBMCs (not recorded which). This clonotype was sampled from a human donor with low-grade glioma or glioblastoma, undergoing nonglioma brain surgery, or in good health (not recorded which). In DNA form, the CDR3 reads TGTGCCAGCTCACCACCTAGCCTAGGAGGCACTGAAGCTTTCTTT. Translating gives CASSPPSLGGTEAFF.